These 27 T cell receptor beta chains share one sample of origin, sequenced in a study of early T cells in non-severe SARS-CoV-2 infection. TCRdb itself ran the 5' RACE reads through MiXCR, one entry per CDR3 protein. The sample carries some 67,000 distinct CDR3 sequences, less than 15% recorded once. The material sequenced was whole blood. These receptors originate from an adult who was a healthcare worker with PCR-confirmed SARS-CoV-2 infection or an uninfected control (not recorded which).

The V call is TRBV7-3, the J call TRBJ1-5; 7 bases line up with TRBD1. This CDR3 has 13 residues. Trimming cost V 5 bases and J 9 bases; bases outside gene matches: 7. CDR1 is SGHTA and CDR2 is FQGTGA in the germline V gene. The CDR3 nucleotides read TGTGCCAGCAGCATACGACAGGGCGCGCCCCAGCATTTT. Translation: CASSIRQGAPQHF. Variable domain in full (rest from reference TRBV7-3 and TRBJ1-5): GAGVSQTPSNKVTEKGKYVELRCDPISGHTALYWYRQSLGQGPEFLIYFQGTGAADDSGLPNDRFFAVRPEGSVSTLKIQRTERGDSAVYLCASSIRQGAPQHFGDGTRLSIL.

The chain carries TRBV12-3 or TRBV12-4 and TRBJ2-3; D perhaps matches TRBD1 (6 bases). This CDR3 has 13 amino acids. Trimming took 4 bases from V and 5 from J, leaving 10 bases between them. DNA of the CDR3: TGTGCCAGCAGTTCCGACAGGCGAGATACGCAGTATTTT. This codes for CASSSDRRDTQYF.

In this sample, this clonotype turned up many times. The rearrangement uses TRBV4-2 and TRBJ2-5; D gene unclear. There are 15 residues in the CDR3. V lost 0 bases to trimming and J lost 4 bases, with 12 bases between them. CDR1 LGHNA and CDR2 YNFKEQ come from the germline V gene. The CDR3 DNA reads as TGTGCCAGCAGCCAAGAAGGCCAGCCCCGAGAGACCCAGTACTTC. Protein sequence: CASSQEGQPRETQYF.

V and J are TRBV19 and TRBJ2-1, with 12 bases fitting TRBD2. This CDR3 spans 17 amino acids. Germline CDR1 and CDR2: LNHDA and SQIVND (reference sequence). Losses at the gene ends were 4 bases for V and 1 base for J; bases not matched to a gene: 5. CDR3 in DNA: TGTGCCAGTAGTACCAAACTAGCGGGAGGTTCCTACAATGAGCAGTTCTTC. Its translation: CASSTKLAGGSYNEQFF.

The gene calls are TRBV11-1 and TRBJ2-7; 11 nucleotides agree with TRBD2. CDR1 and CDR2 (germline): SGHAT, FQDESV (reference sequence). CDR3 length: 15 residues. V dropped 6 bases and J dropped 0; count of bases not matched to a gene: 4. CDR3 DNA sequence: TGTGCCAGCAGGCCCGGGACTAGCGGCTCCTACGAGCAGTACTTC. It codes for CASRPGTSGSYEQYF.

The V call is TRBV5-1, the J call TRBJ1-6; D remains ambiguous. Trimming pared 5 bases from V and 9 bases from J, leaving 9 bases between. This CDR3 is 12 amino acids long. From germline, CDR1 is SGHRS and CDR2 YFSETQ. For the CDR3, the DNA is TGCGCCAGCAGGTCGGATACTTCACCCCTCCACTTT. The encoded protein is CASRSDTSPLHF.

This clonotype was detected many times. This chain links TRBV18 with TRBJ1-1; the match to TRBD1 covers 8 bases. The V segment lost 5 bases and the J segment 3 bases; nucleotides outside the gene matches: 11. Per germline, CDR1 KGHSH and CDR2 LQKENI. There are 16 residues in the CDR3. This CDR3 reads CASSENPGGWDTEAFF. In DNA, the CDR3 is TGTGCCAGCTCAGAAAATCCAGGGGGCTGGGACACTGAAGCTTTCTTT.

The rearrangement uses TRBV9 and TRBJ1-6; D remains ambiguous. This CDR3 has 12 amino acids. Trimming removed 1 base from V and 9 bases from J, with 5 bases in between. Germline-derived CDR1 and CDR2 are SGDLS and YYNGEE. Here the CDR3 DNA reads TGTGCCAGCAGCGTAAGCGGTTCACCCCTCCACTTT. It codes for CASSVSGSPLHF. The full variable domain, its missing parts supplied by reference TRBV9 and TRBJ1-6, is DSGVTQTPKHLITATGQRVTLRCSPRSGDLSVYWYQQSLDQGLQFLIQYYNGEERAKGNILERFSAQQFPDLHSELNLSSLELGDSALYFCASSVSGSPLHFGNGTRLTVT.

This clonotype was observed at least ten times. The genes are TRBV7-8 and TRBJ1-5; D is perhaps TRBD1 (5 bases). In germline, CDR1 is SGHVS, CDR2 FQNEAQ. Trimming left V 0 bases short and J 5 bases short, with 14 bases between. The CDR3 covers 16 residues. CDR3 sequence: CASSLAGRRKDQPQHF. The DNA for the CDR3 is TGTGCCAGCAGCTTAGCGGGACGAAGAAAGGATCAGCCCCAGCATTTT.

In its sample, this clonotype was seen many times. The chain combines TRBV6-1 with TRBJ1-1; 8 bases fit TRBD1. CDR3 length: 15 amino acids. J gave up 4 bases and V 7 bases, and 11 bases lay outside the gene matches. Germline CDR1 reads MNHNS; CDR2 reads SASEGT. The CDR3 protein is CASTRTGRKVTEAFF. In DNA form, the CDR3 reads TGTGCCAGCACCAGGACAGGGAGGAAAGTCACTGAAGCTTTCTTT.

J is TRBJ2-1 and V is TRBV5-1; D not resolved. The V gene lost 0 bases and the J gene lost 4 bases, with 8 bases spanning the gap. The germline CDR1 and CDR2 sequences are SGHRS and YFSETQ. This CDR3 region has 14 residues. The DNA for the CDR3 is TGCGCCAGCAGCTTGGAACTACCGTACAATGAGCAGTTCTTC. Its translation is CASSLELPYNEQFF.

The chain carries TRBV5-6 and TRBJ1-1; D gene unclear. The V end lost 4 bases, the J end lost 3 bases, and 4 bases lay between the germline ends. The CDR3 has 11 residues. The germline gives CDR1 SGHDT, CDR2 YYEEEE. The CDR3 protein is CASSTDTEAFF. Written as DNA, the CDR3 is TGTGCCAGCAGCACGGACACTGAAGCTTTCTTT.

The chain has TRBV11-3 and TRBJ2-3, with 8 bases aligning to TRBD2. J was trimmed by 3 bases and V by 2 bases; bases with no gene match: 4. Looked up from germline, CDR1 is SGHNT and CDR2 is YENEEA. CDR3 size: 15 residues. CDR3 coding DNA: TGTGCCAGCAGCTTAAGCGGGAGTGATACAGATACGCAGTATTTT. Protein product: CASSLSGSDTDTQYF.

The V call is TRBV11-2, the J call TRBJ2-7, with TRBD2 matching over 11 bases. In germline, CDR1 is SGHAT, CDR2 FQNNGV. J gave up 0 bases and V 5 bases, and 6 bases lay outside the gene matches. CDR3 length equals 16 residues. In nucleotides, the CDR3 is TGTGCCAGCAGCCAGACTAGCGGGATGTTCTCCTACGAGCAGTACTTC. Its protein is CASSQTSGMFSYEQYF.

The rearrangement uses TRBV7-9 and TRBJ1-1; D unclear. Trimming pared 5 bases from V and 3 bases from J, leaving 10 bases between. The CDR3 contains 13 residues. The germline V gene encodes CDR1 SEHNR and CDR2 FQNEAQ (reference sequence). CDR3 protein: CASSPKGDTEAFF. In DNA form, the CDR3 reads TGTGCCAGCAGCCCCAAGGGAGACACTGAAGCTTTCTTT.

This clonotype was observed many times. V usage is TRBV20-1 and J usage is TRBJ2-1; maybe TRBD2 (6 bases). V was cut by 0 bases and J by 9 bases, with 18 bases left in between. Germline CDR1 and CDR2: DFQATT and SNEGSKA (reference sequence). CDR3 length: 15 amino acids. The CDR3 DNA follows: TGCAGTGCTAGAGAAGCTGGCGGACACGGGAGTGAGCAGTTCTTC. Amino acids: CSAREAGGHGSEQFF.

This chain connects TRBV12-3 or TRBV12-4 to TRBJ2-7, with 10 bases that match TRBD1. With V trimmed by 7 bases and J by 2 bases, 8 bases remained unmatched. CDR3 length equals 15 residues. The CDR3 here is CASKKGTGVTYEQYF. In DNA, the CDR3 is TGTGCCAGCAAGAAAGGGACAGGGGTCACCTACGAGCAGTACTTC.

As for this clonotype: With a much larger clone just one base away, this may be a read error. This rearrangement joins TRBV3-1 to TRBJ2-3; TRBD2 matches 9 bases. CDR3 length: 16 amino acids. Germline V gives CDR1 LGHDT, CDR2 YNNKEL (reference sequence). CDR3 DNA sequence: TGTGCCAGCAACCAAGCCGCGGGAGGGCCTGGAGATACGCAGTATTTT. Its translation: CASNQAAGGPGDTQYF.

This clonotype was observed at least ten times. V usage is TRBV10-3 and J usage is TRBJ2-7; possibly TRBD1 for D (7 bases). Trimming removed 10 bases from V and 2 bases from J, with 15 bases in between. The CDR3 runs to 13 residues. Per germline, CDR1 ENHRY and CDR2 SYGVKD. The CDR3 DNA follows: TGTGCCAGTAGCGCCAGGGGGGCCTACGAGCAGTACTTC. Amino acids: CASSARGAYEQYF.

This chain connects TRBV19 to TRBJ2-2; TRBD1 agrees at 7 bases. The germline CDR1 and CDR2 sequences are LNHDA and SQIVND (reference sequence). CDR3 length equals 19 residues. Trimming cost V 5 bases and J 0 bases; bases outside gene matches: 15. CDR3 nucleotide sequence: TGTGCCAGTAGTCCCGTGGGACAGTCCAATAACGCGAACACCGGGGAGCTGTTTTTT. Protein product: CASSPVGQSNNANTGELFF.

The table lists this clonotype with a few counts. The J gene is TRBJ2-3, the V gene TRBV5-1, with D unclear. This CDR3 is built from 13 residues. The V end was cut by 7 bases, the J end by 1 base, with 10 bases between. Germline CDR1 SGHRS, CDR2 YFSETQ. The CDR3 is CASQEVGTDTQYF. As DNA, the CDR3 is TGCGCCAGCCAAGAGGTGGGCACAGATACGCAGTATTTT. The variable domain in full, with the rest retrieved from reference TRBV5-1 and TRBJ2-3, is KAGVTQTPRYLIKTRGQQVTLSCSPISGHRSVSWYQQTPGQGLQFLFEYFSETQRNKGNFPGRFSGRQFSNSRSEMNVSTLELGDSALYLCASQEVGTDTQYFGPGTRLTVL.

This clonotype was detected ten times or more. Written as DNA, the CDR3 is TGTGCCAGTTTAGCGGGCGTAGCCGGGGAGCTGTTTTTT. Amino acids: CASLAGVAGELFF. The rearrangement uses TRBV5-5 and TRBJ2-2; 7 positions match TRBD2. V gave up 8 bases and J gave up 6 bases; unmatched junction bases: 7. The germline V gene encodes CDR1 SGHKS and CDR2 YYEKEE (reference sequence). This CDR3 has 13 amino acids.

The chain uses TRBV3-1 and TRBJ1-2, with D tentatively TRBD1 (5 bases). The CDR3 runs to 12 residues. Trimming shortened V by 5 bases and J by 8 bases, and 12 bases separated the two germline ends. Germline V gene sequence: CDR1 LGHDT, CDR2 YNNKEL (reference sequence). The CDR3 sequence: CASSTAGIGYTF. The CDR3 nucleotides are TGTGCCAGCAGCACCGCAGGGATCGGCTACACCTTC.

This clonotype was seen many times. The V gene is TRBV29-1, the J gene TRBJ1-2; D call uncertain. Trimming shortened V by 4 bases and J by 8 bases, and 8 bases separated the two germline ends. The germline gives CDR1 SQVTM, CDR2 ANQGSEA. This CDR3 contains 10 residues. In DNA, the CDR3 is TGCAGCGTTGGGGCGTCCGGCTACACCTTC. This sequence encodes CSVGASGYTF.

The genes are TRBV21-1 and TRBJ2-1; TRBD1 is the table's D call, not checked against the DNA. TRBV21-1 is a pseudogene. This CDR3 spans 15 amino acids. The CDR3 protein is CASFYRGRVYNEQFF. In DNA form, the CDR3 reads TGTGCCAGCTTCTACAGGGGGCGGGTATACAATGAGCAGTTCTTC.

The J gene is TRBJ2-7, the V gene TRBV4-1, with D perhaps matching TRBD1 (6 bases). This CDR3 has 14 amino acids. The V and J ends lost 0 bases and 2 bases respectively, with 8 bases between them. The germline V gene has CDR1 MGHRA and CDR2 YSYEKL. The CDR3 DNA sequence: TGCGCCAGCAGCCAAGAAGGGGGTCCCTACGAGCAGTACTTC. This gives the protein CASSQEGGPYEQYF.

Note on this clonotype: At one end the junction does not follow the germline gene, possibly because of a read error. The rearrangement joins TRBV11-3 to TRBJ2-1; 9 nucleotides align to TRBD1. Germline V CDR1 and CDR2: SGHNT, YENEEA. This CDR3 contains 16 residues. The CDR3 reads CGSSSGQGKEDNEQFF. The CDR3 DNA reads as TGTGGCAGCAGCTCCGGACAGGGGAAGGAGGACAATGAGCAGTTCTTC.